This is a list of T cell receptor beta chains from one sample in a study of T-cell reconstitution after alpha-beta-depleted transplantation in children. A single record per CDR3 protein comes from TCRdb applying MiXCR to the PCR reads. The profile shows a few hundred thousand distinct CDR3 sequences, approximately 10% of them singletons. The specimen was PBMCs from the stem cell graft donor, collected from the stem cell graft. The receptors here all came from a human donor who donated a stem cell graft to a child with acute lymphoblastic leukemia. The CDR3 runs from the conserved cysteine through the conserved F or W. D genes are given only for firm matches. Clone size is given for some rows only: seen once, a few or many times, or a class if the clone is expanded.

>TRBV2|TRBJ2-4|few|13|NA
TGTGCCAGCAGTGACAGGGGAAAAAACATTCAGTACTTC
CASSDRGKNIQYF
>TRBV2|TRBJ2-3|many|14|NA
TGTGCCAGCAGGCGGTCTAGCTCTTCAGATACGCAGTATTTT
CASRRSSSSDTQYF
>TRBV7-9|TRBJ2-1|few|17|NA
TGTGCCAGCAGCTTCCCGTTGGGCGGGTCCACCTACAATGAGCAGTTCTTC
CASSFPLGGSTYNEQFF
>TRBV12-3/TRBV12-4|TRBJ1-3|many|17|TRBD1
TGTGCCAGCAGCAACACCCGGGACAGGGTAACAAGGGACACCATATATTTT
CASSNTRDRVTRDTIYF
>TRBV5-1|TRBJ2-7|NA|15|NA
TGCGCCAGCAGCTTGGGCCCTGGGACTCCCTACGAGCAGTACTTC
CASSLGPGTPYEQYF
>TRBV10-3|TRBJ2-1|few|20|TRBD2
TGTGCCATCAGTGATAACGGACTAGCGGGAGGGCCTGGCTCCTACAATGAGCAGTTCTTC
CAISDNGLAGGPGSYNEQFF
>TRBV4-3|TRBJ2-5|many|15|NA
TGCGCCAGCAGCCAAGATTACAGGAGCCAAGAGACCCAGTACTTC
CASSQDYRSQETQYF
>TRBV29-1|TRBJ2-1|NA|14|NA
TGCAGCGTTGAAGAGTGGGAGCGAGACAATGAGCAGTTCTTC
CSVEEWERDNEQFF
>TRBV5-5|TRBJ2-7|few|14|NA
TGTGCCAGCAGCAAAGGTAGGGGCTCCTACGAGCAGTACTTC
CASSKGRGSYEQYF
>TRBV3-1|TRBJ2-2|NA|16|TRBD2
TGTGCCAGCAGCCAAGCTGCGGGAGCGAACACCGGGGAGCTGTTTTTT
CASSQAAGANTGELFF
>TRBV11-2|TRBJ2-7|NA|19|NA
TGTGCCAGCAGCTTACGATCGGGGATGGTGGGATTGCAATCCTACGAGCAGTACTTC
CASSLRSGMVGLQSYEQYF
>TRBV7-8|TRBJ2-1|many|13|NA
TGTGCCAGCAGCTTAGAGGGATCAGATGAGCAGTTCTTC
CASSLEGSDEQFF
>TRBV27|TRBJ1-5|many|14|NA
TGTGCCAGCAGTCACGGACAGCTGAATCAGCCCCAGCATTTT
CASSHGQLNQPQHF
>TRBV27|TRBJ2-7|few|15|TRBD1
TGTGCCAGCAGTTGGGGGACAGGGGAATCCTACGAGCAGTACTTC
CASSWGTGESYEQYF
>TRBV20-1|TRBJ2-1|few|15|TRBD2
TGCAGTGCTAGCGGAGGACTAGCGGCATACAATGAGCAGTTCTTC
CSASGGLAAYNEQFF
>TRBV9|TRBJ2-6|few|20|NA
TGTGCCAGCAGCGTAGCTACACAGACACGGCATCTCTCTGGGGCCAACGTCCTGACTTTC
CASSVATQTRHLSGANVLTF
>TRBV6-2/TRBV6-3|TRBJ2-2|NA|16|TRBD2
TGTGCCAGCAGTTATGGGACTAATCTGAACACCGGGGAGCTGTTTTTT
CASSYGTNLNTGELFF
>TRBV18|TRBJ2-4|many|14|NA
TGTGCCAGCTCACCACCATCAGCTAGTAACATTCAGTACTTC
CASSPPSASNIQYF
>TRBV3-1|TRBJ2-7|NA|18|TRBD1
TGTGCCAGCTGTTTAGTAGGTGAGCGAGACAGGGGGTCCTACGAGCAGTACTTC
CASCLVGERDRGSYEQYF
>TRBV5-1|TRBJ2-7|few|16|TRBD2
TGCGCCAGCAGCTTGGGGACTAGCGGAGCCTTTTACGAGCAGTACTTC
CASSLGTSGAFYEQYF
>TRBV25-1|TRBJ1-2|few|14|NA
TGTGCCAGCAGTGCCGCCACAGGGCTCTATGGCTACACCTTC
CASSAATGLYGYTF
>TRBV7-2|TRBJ2-1|NA|13|NA
TGTGCCAGCAGCACCCCAAGCGGCAATGAGCAGTTCTTC
CASSTPSGNEQFF
>TRBV20-1|TRBJ2-1|few|15|NA
TGCAGTGCGTGGGGGTTCGGGAGCTCCTACAATGAGCAGTTCTTC
CSAWGFGSSYNEQFF
>TRBV9|TRBJ2-7|NA|16|NA
TGTGCCAGCAGCGCTCAACCACAACAGGGTTCCTACGAGCAGTACTTC
CASSAQPQQGSYEQYF
>TRBV5-1|TRBJ2-1|NA|14|NA
TGCGCCAGCAGCTTAACAGGGGGGGATGGTGAGCAGTTCTTC
CASSLTGGDGEQFF
>TRBV6-2/TRBV6-3|TRBJ2-1|few|15|NA
TGTGCCAGCCGGAGCGTACCGGGACCTTACAATGAGCAGTTCTTC
CASRSVPGPYNEQFF
>TRBV28|TRBJ2-1|many|11|NA
TGTGCCAGCCAGACCTACAATGAGCAGTTCTTC
CASQTYNEQFF
>TRBV4-1|TRBJ2-7|NA|12|TRBD1
TGCGCCACCAGGGACAGTTCCTACGAGCAGTACTTC
CATRDSSYEQYF
>TRBV7-2|TRBJ2-1|many|15|TRBD2
TGTGCCAGCAGCTGGACTAGCGGGGTTCCCAATGAGCAGTTCTTC
CASSWTSGVPNEQFF
>TRBV29-1|TRBJ2-7|NA|13|NA
TGCAGCGTCATGCCAGGGTCCTCCTACGAGCAGTACTTC
CSVMPGSSYEQYF
>TRBV5-5|TRBJ2-1|many|13|NA
TGTGCCAGCAGCTTGTACGGCTACAATGAGCAGTTCTTC
CASSLYGYNEQFF
>TRBV5-1|TRBJ2-3|many|14|TRBD2
TGCGCCAGCAGCTCTTCACGCGGGACTAGCCCTCAGTATTTT
CASSSSRGTSPQYF
>TRBV5-1|TRBJ2-1|NA|16|NA
TGCGCCAGCAGCTTGGACGCGCCCAGCTCCTACAATGAGCAGTTCTTC
CASSLDAPSSYNEQFF
>TRBV20-1|TRBJ2-1|few|15|TRBD2
TGCAGTGCCGGGACTAGCGGGAGTTGGGCCAATGAGCAGTTCTTC
CSAGTSGSWANEQFF
>TRBV12-3/TRBV12-4|TRBJ2-3|many|14|TRBD2
TGTGCCAGCACCAAACTAGCGGTCACAGATACGCAGTATTTT
CASTKLAVTDTQYF
>TRBV12-3/TRBV12-4|TRBJ2-7|many|15|TRBD1
TGTGCCAGCAGTTTAGGCCCAGGGGGTGCCTACGAGCAGTACTTC
CASSLGPGGAYEQYF
>TRBV5-5|TRBJ2-2|NA|15|NA
TGTGCCAGCATCATCCCAGGGGCGGGCACCGGGGAGCTGTTTTTT
CASIIPGAGTGELFF
>TRBV20-1|TRBJ2-5|once|15|NA
TGCAGTGCTAGAACCCACGGAGGAGTCGAAGAGACCCAGTACTTC
CSARTHGGVEETQYF
>TRBV4-2|TRBJ1-4|few|14|NA
TGTGCCAGCAGCCAAGCGGGACTTGATGAAAAACTGTTTTTT
CASSQAGLDEKLFF
>TRBV7-8|TRBJ2-3|many|15|TRBD1
TGTGCCACCCTTCTGGGACAGGGGGCCACAGATACGCAGTATTTT
CATLLGQGATDTQYF
>TRBV6-4|TRBJ2-7|NA|15|NA
TGTGCCAGCACGCCGAGCATACAACCACTCCACGAGCAGTACTTC
CASTPSIQPLHEQYF
>TRBV20-1|TRBJ1-1|many|13|TRBD1
TGCAGTGCTAGGGAGGACAGGGGGCTCGTGGGCTTCTTT
CSAREDRGLVGFF
>TRBV4-3|TRBJ2-7|many|15|TRBD2
TGCGCCAGCAGCCAAGATAGCGGGACTAAGGGCGAGCAGTACTTC
CASSQDSGTKGEQYF
>TRBV7-2|TRBJ2-1|many|17|TRBD2
TGTGCCAGCAGCTTAATGACGGGAGGAATGGTAAGGAATGAGCAGTTCTTC
CASSLMTGGMVRNEQFF
>TRBV21-1|TRBJ1-4|few|17|NA
TGTGCCAGCAGCCCACGACAGGGGCCTTCAACTAATGAAAAACTGTTTTTT
CASSPRQGPSTNEKLFF
>TRBV28|TRBJ1-5|NA|16|TRBD1
TGTGCCAGCAGTTCCGCGGGACAGGCAACGGGTCAGCCCCAGCATTTT
CASSSAGQATGQPQHF
>TRBV28|TRBJ2-5|NA|15|TRBD1
TGTGCCAGCAGCCCGGGACAGCTAGAAGAAGAGACCCAGTACTTC
CASSPGQLEEETQYF
>TRBV20-1|TRBJ1-2|few|13|NA
TGCAGTGCTAGCAGGAGCCCTAACTATGGCTACACCTTC
CSASRSPNYGYTF
>TRBV6-5|TRBJ2-1|NA|16|TRBD2
TGTGCCAGCAGTTACTCGATGGCTAGCGGTGGGGATGAGCAGTTCTTC
CASSYSMASGGDEQFF
>TRBV7-8|TRBJ2-2|few|18|TRBD2
TGTGCCAGCAGCTTATTACTAGCGCAGAAGGGCGACACCGGGGAGCTGTTTTTT
CASSLLLAQKGDTGELFF
>TRBV4-3|TRBJ1-1|NA|15|NA
TGCGCCACTTCCCTTGGATGGTTTGACGACACTGAAGCTTTCTTT
CATSLGWFDDTEAFF
>TRBV6-1|TRBJ2-7|few|13|NA
TGTGCCAGCAGCCAACCCGGATCGGGCGAGCAGTACTTC
CASSQPGSGEQYF